This T cell receptor beta chain was found in a study of Ad26.COV2.S vaccination and SARS-CoV-2 variants. The protocol was immunoSEQ multiplex PCR, while the TCRdb copy is restricted to in-frame clones and leaves out a portion. The data show 410,000 or so clones, more than 80% seen once. Treatment in this sample: 15 to 20 received Ad26.COV2.S at low or high dose, single or two shots; several received placebo; per-sample allocation not given. Day 63 after the first vaccine or placebo injection was the time point for sampling. The study, taken as a whole, reports: Vaccinees displayed broader spike-specific TCR repertoires than placebo recipients.

Germline V gives CDR1 ENHRY, CDR2 SYGVKD. Trimming cost V 0 bases and J 4 bases, with 16 bases left between them. CDR3 length: 16 residues. As concerns this clone: Its matching antigen is unknown.

The chain recombines TRBV10-3 with TRBJ2-7, with D perhaps TRBD1 (8 bases). This clonotype originated in a person aged 18-60 years who received the Ad26.COV2.S COVID-19 vaccine or a placebo. The starting material was peripheral blood, obtained in a trial of Ad26.COV2.S vaccine versus placebo. DNA for the CDR3: TGTGCCATCAGTGAGTCCGGACACAGGGGGGGGTACGAGCAGTACTTC. Its protein product is CAISESGHRGGYEQYF.